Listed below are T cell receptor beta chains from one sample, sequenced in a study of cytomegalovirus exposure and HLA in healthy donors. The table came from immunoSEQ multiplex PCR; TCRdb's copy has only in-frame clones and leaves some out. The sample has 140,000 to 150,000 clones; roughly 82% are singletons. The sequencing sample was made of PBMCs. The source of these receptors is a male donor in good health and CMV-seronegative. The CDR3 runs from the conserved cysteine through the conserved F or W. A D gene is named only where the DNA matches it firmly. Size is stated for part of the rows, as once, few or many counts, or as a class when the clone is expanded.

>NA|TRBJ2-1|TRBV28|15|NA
CASSPRLGAYNEQFF
TGTGCCAGCAGTCCCCGACTAGGTGCCTACAATGAGCAGTTCTTC
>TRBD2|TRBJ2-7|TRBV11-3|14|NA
CASSPRLAAVEQYF
TGTGCCAGCAGCCCCCGACTAGCTGCCGTGGAGCAGTACTTC
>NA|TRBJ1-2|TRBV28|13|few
CATKTVIPYGYTF
TGTGCCACCAAGACAGTTATCCCCTATGGCTACACCTTC
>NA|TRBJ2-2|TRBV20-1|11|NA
CSAAETGELFF
TGCAGTGCTGCGGAGACCGGGGAGCTGTTTTTT
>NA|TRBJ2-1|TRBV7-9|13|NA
CASSLGHRNEQFF
TGTGCCAGCAGCTTAGGGCACCGCAATGAGCAGTTCTTC
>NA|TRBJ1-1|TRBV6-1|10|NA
CASSQGWAFF
TGTGCCAGTTCACAGGGATGGGCTTTCTTT
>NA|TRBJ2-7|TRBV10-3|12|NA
CAIGGGSYEQYF
TGTGCCATCGGTGGTGGGAGCTACGAGCAGTACTTC
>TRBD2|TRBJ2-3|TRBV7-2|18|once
CASSLLFIAGAPTDTQYF
TGTGCCAGCAGCTTACTCTTTATAGCGGGGGCGCCCACAGATACGCAGTATTTT
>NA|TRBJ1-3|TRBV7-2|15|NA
CASSLKGDSGNTIYF
TGTGCCAGCAGCTTAAAAGGGGACTCTGGAAACACCATATATTTT
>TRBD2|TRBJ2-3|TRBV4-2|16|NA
CASSVRLAGGPDTQYF
TGTGCCAGCAGCGTCCGACTAGCGGGGGGGCCAGATACGCAGTATTTT
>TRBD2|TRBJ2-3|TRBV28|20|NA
CASSSPLTKAGVPGTDTQYF
TGTGCCAGCAGTTCGCCACTGACTAAAGCGGGGGTGCCAGGCACAGATACGCAGTATTTT
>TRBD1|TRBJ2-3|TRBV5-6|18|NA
CASSPGSGTGVFTDTQYF
TGTGCCAGCAGCCCTGGCTCCGGGACAGGGGTATTCACAGATACGCAGTATTTT
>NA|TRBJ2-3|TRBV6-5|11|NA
CASGWAEAWYF
TGTGCCAGCGGGTGGGCGGAGGCTTGGTATTTT
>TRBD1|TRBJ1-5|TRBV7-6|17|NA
CASSLGLGQGRGQPQHF
TGTGCCAGCAGCTTAGGACTGGGACAGGGAAGGGGTCAGCCCCAGCATTTT
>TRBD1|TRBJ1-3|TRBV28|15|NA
CASSFIQGAGNTIYF
TGTGCCAGCAGTTTTATACAGGGGGCTGGAAACACCATATATTTT
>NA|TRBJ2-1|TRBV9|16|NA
CASSVGIGKKGNEQFF
TGTGCCAGCAGCGTAGGGATCGGGAAAAAGGGCAATGAGCAGTTCTTC
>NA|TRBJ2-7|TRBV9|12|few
CASSVGAAEQYF
TGTGCCAGCAGCGTAGGGGCAGCCGAGCAGTACTTC
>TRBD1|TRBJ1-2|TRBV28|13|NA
CASKQGDVYGYTF
TGTGCCAGCAAACAGGGGGATGTATATGGCTACACCTTC
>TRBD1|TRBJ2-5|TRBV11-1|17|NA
CASSLEMVGTGQETQYF
TGTGCCAGCAGCTTAGAAATGGTGGGGACAGGACAAGAGACCCAGTACTTC
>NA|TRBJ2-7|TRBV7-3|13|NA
CASSLTGGGEQYF
TGTGCCAGCAGCTTAACAGGGGGAGGGGAGCAGTACTTC
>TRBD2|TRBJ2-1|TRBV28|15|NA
CASSRLADSYNEQFF
TGTGCCAGCAGTCGACTAGCGGACTCCTACAATGAGCAGTTCTTC
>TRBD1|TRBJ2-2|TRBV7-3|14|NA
CASSYGTGPGELFF
TGTGCCAGCAGCTATGGGACAGGGCCCGGGGAGCTGTTTTTT
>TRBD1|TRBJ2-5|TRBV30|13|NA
CAWGQGGRETQYF
TGTGCCTGGGGACAGGGAGGCAGAGAGACCCAGTACTTC
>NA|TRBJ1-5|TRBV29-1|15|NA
CSVGGAATSNQPQHF
TGCAGCGTTGGAGGTGCAGCCACCTCCAATCAGCCCCAGCATTTT
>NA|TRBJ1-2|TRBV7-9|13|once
CAGAVILNYGYTF
TGTGCCGGGGCCGTGATCCTTAACTATGGCTACACCTTC
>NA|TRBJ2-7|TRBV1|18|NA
CTSSQDRGEAGGTYEQYF
TGCACCAGCAGCCAAGATCGAGGGGAAGCGGGAGGGACCTACGAGCAGTACTTC
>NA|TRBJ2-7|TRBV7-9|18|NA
CASSFGVGRTPSSYEQYF
TGTGCCAGCAGCTTCGGGGTCGGGCGTACTCCAAGCTCCTACGAGCAGTACTTC
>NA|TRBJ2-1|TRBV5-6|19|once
CASSPGVRPSLLSYNEQFF
TGTGCCAGCAGCCCAGGTGTCAGGCCCAGCCTCCTTTCCTACAATGAGCAGTTCTTC
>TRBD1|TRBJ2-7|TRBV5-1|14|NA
CASSLTTGGREQYF
TGCGCCAGCAGCTTAACAACAGGGGGTCGCGAGCAGTACTTC
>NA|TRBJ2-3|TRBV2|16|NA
CASSYTDRPSTDTQYF
TGTGCCAGCAGTTACACAGACAGGCCTAGCACAGATACGCAGTATTTT
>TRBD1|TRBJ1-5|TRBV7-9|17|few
CASSGDPGQGAHQPQHF
TGTGCCAGCAGCGGCGATCCGGGACAGGGGGCTCATCAGCCCCAGCATTTT
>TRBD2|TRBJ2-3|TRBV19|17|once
CASTLRGLAGVPDTQYF
TGTGCCAGTACTCTACGGGGCCTAGCGGGAGTCCCAGATACGCAGTATTTT
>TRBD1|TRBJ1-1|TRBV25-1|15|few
CASSSGGTGNTEAFF
TGTGCCAGCAGTTCAGGGGGGACAGGGAACACTGAAGCTTTCTTT
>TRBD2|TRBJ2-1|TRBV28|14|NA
CASRPAGGGVEQFF
TGTGCCAGCCGGCCGGCGGGAGGGGGGGTTGAGCAGTTCTTC
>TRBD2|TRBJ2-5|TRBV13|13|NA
CASSLYWEGTQYF
TGTGCCAGCAGCTTATATTGGGAGGGGACCCAGTACTTC
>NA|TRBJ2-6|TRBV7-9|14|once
CSSSPNPGANVLTF
TGTTCCAGCAGCCCCAATCCTGGGGCCAACGTCCTGACTTTC
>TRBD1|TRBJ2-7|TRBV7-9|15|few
CASSPTGTGGYEQYF
TGTGCCAGCAGCCCGACCGGGACAGGGGGCTACGAGCAGTACTTC
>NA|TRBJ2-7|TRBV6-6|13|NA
CASTWGEAYEQYF
TGTGCCAGCACATGGGGAGAGGCCTACGAGCAGTACTTC
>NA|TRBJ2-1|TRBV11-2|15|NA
CASSPTRKGDNEQFF
TGTGCCAGCAGCCCCACTAGGAAGGGGGACAATGAGCAGTTCTTC
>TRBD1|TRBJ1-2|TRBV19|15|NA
CASRGLGTGDDGYTF
TGTGCCAGTAGGGGCCTAGGGACAGGGGATGATGGCTACACCTTC
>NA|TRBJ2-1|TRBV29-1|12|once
CSVEESLVEQFF
TGCAGCGTTGAAGAATCCCTAGTCGAGCAGTTCTTC
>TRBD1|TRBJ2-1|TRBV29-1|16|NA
CSAEPLTGSSYNEQFF
TGCAGCGCCGAACCCCTGACAGGGAGCTCCTACAATGAGCAGTTCTTC
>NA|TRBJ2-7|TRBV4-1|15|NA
CASSQEVQGPGEQYF
TGCGCCAGCAGCCAAGAGGTTCAGGGCCCGGGCGAGCAGTACTTC
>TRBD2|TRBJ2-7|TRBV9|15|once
CASSVGLAADPRQYF
TGTGCCAGCAGCGTAGGACTAGCGGCAGACCCCAGGCAGTACTTC
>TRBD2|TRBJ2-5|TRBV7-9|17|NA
CASSPAGEAPRTKTQYF
TGTGCCAGCAGCCCCGCGGGGGAAGCGCCAAGAACCAAGACCCAGTACTTC
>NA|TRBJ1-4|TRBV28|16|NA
CASSHRDYATNEKLFF
TGTGCCAGCAGCCATAGAGACTATGCAACTAATGAAAAACTGTTTTTT
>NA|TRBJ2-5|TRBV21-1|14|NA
CASSKADSEETQYF
TGTGCCAGCAGCAAAGCCGACAGCGAAGAGACCCAGTACTTC
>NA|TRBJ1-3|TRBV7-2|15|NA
CASSLRQSSGNTIYF
TGTGCCAGCAGCTTACGACAGAGCTCTGGAAACACCATATATTTT
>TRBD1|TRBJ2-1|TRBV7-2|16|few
CASSLKVLGTVNEQFF
TGTGCCAGCAGCTTAAAGGTTCTGGGGACAGTCAATGAGCAGTTCTTC
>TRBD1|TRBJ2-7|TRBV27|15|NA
CASNLQGAPTYEQYF
TGTGCCAGCAACTTACAGGGGGCGCCGACCTACGAGCAGTACTTC
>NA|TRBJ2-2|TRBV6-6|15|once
CASSHRVANTGELFF
TGTGCCAGCAGTCACAGGGTCGCGAACACCGGGGAGCTGTTTTTT
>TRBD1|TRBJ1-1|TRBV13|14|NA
CASSRQGVNTEAFF
TGTGCCAGCTCCCGACAGGGCGTGAACACTGAAGCTTTCTTT
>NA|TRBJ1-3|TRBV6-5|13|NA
CASSGGVGNTIYF
TGTGCCAGCAGTGGCGGTGTTGGAAACACCATATATTTT
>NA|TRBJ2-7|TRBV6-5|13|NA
CASSYSTSYEQYF
TGTGCCAGCAGTTACTCGACTAGTTACGAGCAGTACTTC
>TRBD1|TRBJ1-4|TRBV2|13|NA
CASRRQGVEKLFF
TGTGCCAGCAGGCGTCAGGGGGTTGAAAAACTGTTTTTT